These 17 T cell receptor beta chains came from one sample sequenced in a study of blood T cell repertoires in COVID-19. The data were produced by immunoSEQ multiplex PCR, yet TCRdb's version contains in-frame clones alone and is incomplete. The sample includes fewer than 35,000 clones, roughly nine tenths of them seen just once. Source material: peripheral blood. The receptors shown here come from a man aged 55-75 years with acute or convalescent COVID-19.

J is TRBJ2-1 and V is TRBV10-3, with 9 bases aligning to TRBD2. This CDR3 is built from 14 residues. Germline CDR1 is ENHRY and CDR2 is SYGVKD. Unmatched junction bases numbered 3, after V lost 7 bases and J lost 2 bases. CDR3 residues: CAINPSGAYNEQFF. The CDR3 coding sequence is TGTGCCATCAATCCTAGCGGGGCCTACAATGAGCAGTTCTTC.

The V gene is TRBV2, the J gene TRBJ2-3, with 8 bases matching TRBD2. The germline V gene encodes CDR1 SNHLY and CDR2 FYNNEI. There are 18 residues in the CDR3. V lost 3 bases, J lost 4 bases, and 15 bases stayed unmatched. The CDR3 sequence is CASSEGTSGYDGADTQYF. The CDR3 region has the DNA TGTGCCAGCAGTGAGGGCACTAGCGGATACGATGGGGCAGATACGCAGTATTTT.

The V call is TRBV7-2, the J call TRBJ2-1, with 8 bases matching TRBD2. J lost 6 bases, V lost 4 bases, and 11 bases had no gene match. Germline CDR1 and CDR2: SGHTA and FQGNSA. This CDR3 is built from 16 residues. The CDR3 nucleotides read TGTGCCAGCAGCTCACTTAGCGGGGTTAAATTCAATGAGCAGTTCTTC. Its protein is CASSSLSGVKFNEQFF.

The CDR3 spells CASMGQSSGNTIYF. The CDR3 coding sequence is TGTGCCAGCATGGGACAGAGCTCTGGAAACACCATATATTTT. The chain employs TRBV13 and TRBJ1-3; TRBD1 matches at 7 bases. Trimming cost V 7 bases and J 0 bases; bases outside gene matches: 3. This CDR3 has 14 residues. Germline V lookup: CDR1 PRHDT, CDR2 FYEKMQ (reference sequence).

The chain has TRBV20-1 and TRBJ1-1, with D unresolved. Looked up from germline, CDR1 is DFQATT and CDR2 is SNEGSKA (reference sequence). V gave up 3 bases and J gave up 7 bases, with 9 bases separating them. There are 11 residues in the CDR3. The CDR3 DNA reads as TGCAGTGCTAGTTCCGGGTTTGAAGCTTTCTTT. Its protein product is CSASSGFEAFF.

The V gene is TRBV19, the J gene TRBJ2-7, with 8 positions matching TRBD1. Germline V gene data show CDR1 as LNHDA and CDR2 as SQIVND (reference sequence). The V gene end was trimmed by 2 bases and the J gene end by 2 bases; junction bases not matched to a gene: 20. This CDR3 is 20 amino acids long. The CDR3 protein is CASSIFGGSAGTGVTYEQYF. CDR3 coding DNA: TGTGCCAGTAGTATATTTGGGGGGTCGGCTGGGACAGGAGTTACCTACGAGCAGTACTTC. The entire variable domain, with the rest obtained from reference TRBV19 and TRBJ2-7, is as follows: DGGITQSPKYLFRKEGQNVTLSCEQNLNHDAMYWYRQDPGQGLRLIYYSQIVNDFQKGDIAEGYSVSREKKESFPLTVTSAQKNPTAFYLCASSIFGGSAGTGVTYEQYFGPGTRLTVT.

The count of this clone is one. The genes are TRBV7-2 and TRBJ2-1, with D maybe TRBD1 (5 bases). This CDR3 has 13 amino acids. Germline V gene data show CDR1 as SGHTA and CDR2 as FQGNSA. Trimming took off 1 base at V and 9 bases at J, with 10 bases between the two ends. CDR3 residues: CASSLVIRGEQFF. The CDR3 nucleotides read TGTGCCAGCAGCTTAGTAATTAGGGGTGAGCAGTTCTTC.

This clone was observed once. J is TRBJ2-7 and V is TRBV6-5; the match to TRBD1 covers 9 bases. V dropped 10 bases and J dropped 5; count of bases not matched to a gene: 12. The germline V gene encodes CDR1 MNHEY and CDR2 SVGAGI. The CDR3 loop spans 14 amino acids. The DNA of the CDR3 is TGTGCCACCCTAGGACCGACAGGGGGGAACGAGCAGTACTTC. Translating it yields CATLGPTGGNEQYF.

This chain connects TRBV28 to TRBJ2-7, with 11 bases lining up with TRBD1. The CDR3 extends over 15 amino acids. The V segment lost 4 bases and the J segment 3 bases; nucleotides outside the gene matches: 5. The germline gives CDR1 MDHEN, CDR2 SYDVKM. The CDR3 reads CASSSRTGGFYEQYF. The CDR3 DNA reads TGTGCCAGCAGTTCTAGGACAGGGGGCTTCTACGAGCAGTACTTC.

V is TRBV24-1 and J is TRBJ2-1; 9 bases agree with TRBD2. J was trimmed by 8 bases and V by 4 bases; bases with no gene match: 11. The CDR3 spans 16 residues. Germline CDR1 KGHDR, CDR2 SFDVKD. In DNA, the CDR3 is TGTGCCACCAGTGAGTCCGGGACTAGCCCTTCCTATGAGCAGTTCTTC. Residues: CATSESGTSPSYEQFF.

This chain joins TRBV6-5 and TRBJ2-1, with D perhaps TRBD2 (6 bases). V was shortened by 6 bases and J by 3 bases, with 9 bases between the two germline ends. CDR1 is MNHEY and CDR2 is SVGAGI in the germline V gene. This CDR3 contains 13 residues. In DNA, the CDR3 is TGTGCCAGCAGGGGTAGCGGCTACAATGAGCAGTTCTTC. Its translation: CASRGSGYNEQFF.

The chain has TRBV29-1 and TRBJ2-2, with 10 bases matching TRBD1. The J segment lost 5 bases and the V segment lost 7 bases, leaving 7 bases of the junction unmatched. CDR1 SQVTM and CDR2 ANQGSEA come from the germline V gene. CDR3 length equals 14 residues. The CDR3 protein is CSARTGGRTGELFF. CDR3 DNA: TGCAGCGCCCGGACAGGGGGAAGAACCGGGGAGCTGTTTTTT.

J is TRBJ1-3 and V is TRBV6-5, with 7 bases matching TRBD1. V lost 4 bases to trimming and J lost 2 bases; unmatched junction nucleotides: 5. The CDR3 totals 15 residues. CDR1 MNHEY and CDR2 SVGAGI come from the germline V gene. The chain's CDR3 is CASSFDREAGNTIYF. The CDR3 DNA is TGTGCCAGCAGTTTCGACAGGGAGGCTGGAAACACCATATATTTT.

The chain links TRBV5-1 to TRBJ1-1; D ambiguous. CDR1 and CDR2 (germline): SGHRS, YFSETQ. This CDR3 comprises 13 residues. The V end lost 1 base, the J end lost 1 base, and 5 bases lay between the germline ends. CDR3 sequence (DNA): TGCGCCAGCAGCTTGCACTCGAACACTGAAGCTTTCTTT. This sequence encodes CASSLHSNTEAFF.

The chain joins TRBV19 to TRBJ1-2; D possibly corresponds to TRBD1 (5 bases). Trimming removed 4 bases at V and 4 bases at J, with 22 bases between. This CDR3 is 17 amino acids long. The V gene's germline CDR1 is LNHDA and CDR2 SQIVND (reference sequence). In DNA, the CDR3 is TGTGCCAGTAGTACCCCCCGGGACTCACCGCGAGGCTATGGCTACACCTTC. Its translation: CASSTPRDSPRGYGYTF.

The V gene is TRBV5-8, the J gene TRBJ2-1; 10 bases map to TRBD2. The CDR3 is made up of 15 amino acids. V dropped 0 bases and J dropped 4; count of bases not matched to a gene: 1. Germline CDR1 is SGHTS and CDR2 is YDEGEE. For the CDR3, the DNA is TGTGCCAGCAGCTTGGGGACTAGCGGATACAATGAGCAGTTCTTC. It codes for CASSLGTSGYNEQFF.

The rearrangement links TRBV18 to TRBJ2-1, with 10 bases fitting TRBD2. V was clipped by 3 bases and J by 3 bases; unmatched bases: 5. Per the germline V gene, CDR1 is KGHSH and CDR2 is LQKENI. This CDR3 contains 16 residues. The CDR3 nucleotides read TGTGCCAGCTCACCTCCCCTAGCGGGAGTCTACAATGAGCAGTTCTTC. Amino acid sequence: CASSPPLAGVYNEQFF. The variable domain in full, with the rest retrieved from reference TRBV18 and TRBJ2-1, is NAGVMQNPRHLVRRRGQEARLRCSPMKGHSHVYWYRQLPEEGLKFMVYLQKENIIDESGMPKERFSAEFPKEGPSILRIQQVVRGDSAAYFCASSPPLAGVYNEQFFGPGTRLTVL.